The 27 T cell receptor beta chains reported below all come from one sample, sequenced in a study of blood T cell repertoires in COVID-19. The repertoire was sequenced with immunoSEQ multiplex PCR; TCRdb's copy has only in-frame clones and lacks some. Counted here are 250,000 to 350,000 clones, 85% occurring once; the ten biggest clones make up about 2.7%. Sample: PBMCs or T cells enriched from blood (not recorded which). These receptors originate from a woman between 50 and 59 years old who had recovered from COVID-19.

The chain is built from TRBV5-1 and TRBJ2-7; 8 bases are shared with TRBD1. The ends lost 4 bases at V and 4 bases at J; junction bases unmatched: 7. Germline V gene lookup returns CDR1 SGHRS and CDR2 YFSETQ. The CDR3 loop spans 14 amino acids. CDR3 in DNA: TGCGCCAGCAGCACGACAGGGGTCTCGTACGAGCAGTACTTC. Its protein product is CASSTTGVSYEQYF.

The rearrangement links TRBV9 to TRBJ2-1; D gene unclear. The CDR3 runs 14 residues. V was cut by 0 bases and J by 8 bases, with 12 bases left in between. Germline values: CDR1 SGDLS, CDR2 YYNGEE. In DNA, the CDR3 is TGTGCCAGCAGCGTAGAACCCAGGTCAGATGAGCAGTTCTTC. Protein: CASSVEPRSDEQFF.

The chain combines TRBV3-1 (or the pseudogene TRBV3-2) with TRBJ2-7; 9 positions match TRBD2. The J segment lost 4 bases and the V segment lost 6 bases, leaving 10 bases of the junction unmatched. This CDR3 region has 15 residues. Germline V lookup: CDR1 LGHDT, CDR2 YNNKEL (reference sequence). The CDR3 region has the DNA TGTGCCAGCAGACCAGGACTAGCGAATTCATACGAGCAGTACTTC. Translation: CASRPGLANSYEQYF.

The V and J genes are TRBV3-1 (or the pseudogene TRBV3-2) and TRBJ1-2; a possible D gene is TRBD1 (5 bases). The length of the CDR3 is 15 residues. Deletions cut 2 bases from V and 7 bases from J, with 17 bases between. Germline CDR1 reads LGHDT; CDR2 reads YNNKEL (reference sequence). CDR3 sequence: CASSQLSSGGFGYTF. For the CDR3, the DNA is TGTGCCAGCAGCCAACTGTCATCGGGGGGATTTGGCTACACCTTC.

This clone turned up a few times. The chain links TRBV11-3 to TRBJ2-1; TRBD2 matches at 12 bases. Germline V CDR1 and CDR2: SGHNT, YENEEA. The CDR3 sequence is 16 residues long. The V gene end was trimmed by 3 bases and the J gene end by 10 bases; junction bases not matched to a gene: 10. The CDR3 sequence: CASSLTGTSGLGEQFF. CDR3 bases: TGTGCCAGCAGCTTGACCGGGACTAGCGGGTTAGGAGAGCAGTTCTTC. The full variable domain, rest sourced from reference TRBV11-3 and TRBJ2-1, is EAGVVQSPRYKIIEKKQPVAFWCNPISGHNTLYWYLQNLGQGPELLIRYENEEAVDDSQLPKDRFSAERLKGVDSTLKIQPAELGDSAVYLCASSLTGTSGLGEQFFGPGTRLTVL.

This sequence joins TRBV5-1 and TRBJ2-1; 10 bases fit TRBD2. There are 15 residues in the CDR3. V lost 4 bases to trimming and J lost 3 bases; unmatched junction nucleotides: 4. Looked up from germline, CDR1 is SGHRS and CDR2 is YFSETQ. CDR3 bases: TGCGCCAGCAGCCTCGGACTAGCGGACTACAATGAGCAGTTCTTC. Residues: CASSLGLADYNEQFF. The full variable domain, in which reference TRBV5-1 and TRBJ2-1 provide the parts outside the CDR3, is KAGVTQTPRYLIKTRGQQVTLSCSPISGHRSVSWYQQTPGQGLQFLFEYFSETQRNKGNFPGRFSGRQFSNSRSEMNVSTLELGDSALYLCASSLGLADYNEQFFGPGTRLTVL.

The V and J genes are TRBV15 and TRBJ1-5; weak D call: TRBD1 (5 bases). Germline V gene sequence: CDR1 LNHNV, CDR2 YYDKDF (reference sequence). The CDR3 has 13 amino acids. The V gene lost 8 bases and the J gene lost 0 bases, with 8 bases spanning the gap. CDR3 bases: TGTGCCACCGGGGACTATAGCAATCAGCCCCAGCATTTT. The encoded protein is CATGDYSNQPQHF.

The gene calls are TRBV7-9 and TRBJ1-2, with TRBD1 matching over 11 bases. The CDR3 covers 14 residues. V shed 2 bases, J shed 7 bases, and the junction held 3 bases outside the gene matches. Germline assignment: CDR1 SEHNR and CDR2 FQNEAQ (reference sequence). The CDR3 bases are TGTGCCAGCAGCTTATTCGGGACAGGGGGTGGCTACACCTTC. It yields the protein CASSLFGTGGGYTF. Full variable domain (missing parts from reference TRBV7-9 and TRBJ1-2): DTGVSQNPRHKITKRGQNVTFRCDPISEHNRLYWYRQTLGQGPEFLTYFQNEAQLEKSRLLSDRFSAERPKGSFSTLEIQRTEQGDSAMYLCASSLFGTGGGYTFGSGTRLTVV.

The rearrangement links TRBV6-5 to TRBJ1-1, with TRBD1 matching 8 bases. Germline loops: CDR1 MNHEY, CDR2 SVGAGI. V dropped 8 bases and J dropped 1; count of bases not matched to a gene: 9. CDR3 length: 15 amino acids. This CDR3 is CASRLDRGRNTEAFF. In nucleotides, the CDR3 is TGTGCCAGCCGTCTCGACAGGGGTCGGAACACTGAAGCTTTCTTT.

The chain uses TRBV7-2 and TRBJ1-5, with TRBD1 as a possible D gene (5 bases). V was clipped by 5 bases and J by 0 bases, with 14 bases between them. The germline CDR1 and CDR2 sequences are SGHTA and FQGNSA. The CDR3 runs to 16 residues. CDR3 region: CASSPRGGNSNQPQHF. Written as DNA, the CDR3 is TGTGCCAGCAGCCCACGGGGGGGTAATAGCAATCAGCCCCAGCATTTT.

This clone was detected once. CDR3 bases: TGCGCCAGCAGCCCCCCAGTGGGGGCAAAGGAAAAACTGTTTTTT. The encoded protein is CASSPPVGAKEKLFF. V and J are TRBV4-1 and TRBJ1-4; D is possibly TRBD1 (6 bases). V was trimmed by 4 bases and J by 8 bases, leaving 17 bases between them. Germline loops: CDR1 MGHRA, CDR2 YSYEKL. The CDR3 contains 15 residues.

V usage is TRBV18 and J usage is TRBJ1-2; tentatively, D is TRBD1 (6 bases). Germline CDR1 reads KGHSH; CDR2 reads LQKENI. This CDR3 is built from 16 residues. V was pared by 3 bases and J by 8 bases, with 22 bases between. This chain's CDR3 is CASSPLRDTTLFGYTF. For the CDR3, the DNA is TGTGCCAGCTCACCCCTCCGGGACACTACGTTGTTCGGCTACACCTTC.

The chain carries TRBV5-4 and TRBJ2-7, with TRBD1 as a possible D gene (6 bases). Trimming left V 0 bases short and J 4 bases short, with 11 bases between. This CDR3 has 14 residues. Germline V gene sequence: CDR1 SGHNT, CDR2 YYREEE (reference sequence). The CDR3 protein is CASSLGQDKYEQYF. The CDR3 coding sequence is TGTGCCAGCAGCTTGGGACAGGACAAGTACGAGCAGTACTTC. Full variable domain (remainder filled in from reference TRBV5-4 and TRBJ2-7): ETGVTQSPTHLIKTRGQQVTLRCSSQSGHNTVSWYQQALGQGPQFIFQYYREEENGRGNFPPRFSGLQFPNYSSELNVNALELDDSALYLCASSLGQDKYEQYFGPGTRLTVT.

This chain connects TRBV6-1 to TRBJ2-3, with TRBD1 matching 10 bases. The length of the CDR3 is 16 residues. The junction had 3 bases not matched to a gene; V was cut back by 3 bases and J by 0 bases. Germline V CDR1 and CDR2: MNHNS, SASEGT. CDR3 coding DNA: TGTGCCAGCAGTGACAGGGACAGGGGTAGCACAGATACGCAGTATTTT. Translating gives CASSDRDRGSTDTQYF.

This sequence joins TRBV30 and TRBJ2-7; TRBD1 matches 7 bases. This CDR3 comprises 13 residues. Germline CDR1 reads GTSNPN; CDR2 reads SVGIG (reference sequence). V trimming: 2 bases; J trimming: 4 bases; junction bases outside the gene matches: 5. The CDR3 sequence is CAWSRRGSYEQYF. CDR3 DNA: TGTGCCTGGAGTCGCAGGGGGTCATACGAGCAGTACTTC.

V is TRBV29-1 and J is TRBJ1-2; unclear D gene. The germline V gene encodes CDR1 SQVTM and CDR2 ANQGSEA. Trimming pared 1 base from V and 7 bases from J, leaving 13 bases between. This CDR3 comprises 13 residues. The CDR3 DNA is TGCAGCGTTGAAGGTTCCGGTTTTCGTGGCTACACCTTC. Its protein is CSVEGSGFRGYTF.

The chain employs TRBV19 and TRBJ2-7, with 7 positions matching TRBD1. V was clipped by 4 bases and J by 0 bases; unmatched bases: 6. The CDR3 covers 15 residues. The germline gives CDR1 LNHDA, CDR2 SQIVND (reference sequence). The chain's CDR3 is CASSRSGGPSYEQYF. In DNA, the CDR3 is TGTGCCAGTAGTAGGTCAGGGGGTCCCTCCTACGAGCAGTACTTC.

The chain has TRBV5-1 and TRBJ2-7; 7 positions agree with TRBD2. There are 16 residues in the CDR3. V lost 0 bases, J lost 3 bases, and 9 bases stayed unmatched. Per the germline V gene, CDR1 is SGHRS and CDR2 is YFSETQ. The CDR3 protein is CASSLGGTSAFYEQYF. CDR3 DNA: TGCGCCAGCAGCTTGGGTGGAACTAGCGCCTTCTACGAGCAGTACTTC.

This clone was seen more than once but under ten times. The chain has TRBV12-1 and TRBJ1-3. TRBV12-1 is designated a pseudogene. CDR3 length: 18 residues. The CDR3 spells CASSSPAGPAPTGNTIYF. The DNA for the CDR3 is TGTGCCAGCAGCTCCCCCGCGGGGCCTGCTCCCACTGGAAACACCATATATTTT.

The V call is TRBV28, the J call TRBJ1-5, with D tentatively TRBD1 (6 bases). V shed 5 bases and J shed 1 base, with 18 bases lying between them. The germline V gene encodes CDR1 MDHEN and CDR2 SYDVKM. This CDR3 spans 17 amino acids. This chain's CDR3 is CASSPNRVGRSNQPQHF. The CDR3 coding sequence is TGTGCCAGCAGTCCTAACAGGGTTGGCCGGAGCAATCAGCCCCAGCATTTT.

This clone was found a few times. The chain employs TRBV27 and TRBJ1-6; D may be TRBD1 (5 bases). The germline V and J ends were trimmed by 5 bases and 7 bases, with 15 bases remaining between them. This CDR3 region has 15 residues. Germline V CDR1 and CDR2: MNHEY, SMNVEV (reference sequence). In DNA form, the CDR3 reads TGTGCCAGCAGTCCGGGACTGAACGAGAATTCACCCCTCCACTTT. Protein: CASSPGLNENSPLHF.

In DNA form, the CDR3 reads TGTGCCAGCAGCTTGTCTGGGGGGGGCCAAGAGACCCAGTACTTC. Amino acid sequence: CASSLSGGGQETQYF. The chain couples TRBV5-4 to TRBJ2-5; the match to TRBD2 covers 7 bases. The CDR3 has 15 residues. Germline V gives CDR1 SGHNT, CDR2 YYREEE (reference sequence). Trimming cost V 1 base and J 1 base; bases outside gene matches: 4.

The V gene is TRBV5-1, the J gene TRBJ1-4; no reliable D call. Trimming took off 4 bases at V and 3 bases at J, with 22 bases between the two ends. The CDR3 has 18 residues. Germline V CDR1 and CDR2: SGHRS, YFSETQ. The CDR3, as DNA: TGCGCCAGCAGCCAAGGGAGACAAGCAGGAGTGTCTAATGAAAAACTGTTTTTT. It codes for CASSQGRQAGVSNEKLFF.

The CDR3 bases are TGTGCCAGCACCCTTCTGGGGGGTGAGCAGTTCTTC. Encoded protein: CASTLLGGEQFF. The chain employs TRBV12-3 or TRBV12-4 and TRBJ2-1, with D perhaps TRBD2 (6 bases). CDR3 length: 12 amino acids. With 7 bases removed from V and 9 bases from J, the gap between germline ends came to 13 bases.

The chain combines TRBV4-3 with TRBJ2-3; 10 nucleotides line up with TRBD2. The CDR3 is 17 residues long. Germline CDR1 is LGHNA and CDR2 is YSLEER. V was clipped by 0 bases and J by 2 bases; unmatched bases: 5. As DNA, the CDR3 is TGCGCCAGCAGCCAAGACGGGACTAGCGCAGACACAGATACGCAGTATTTT. Its translation: CASSQDGTSADTDTQYF.

In nucleotides, the CDR3 is TGTGCCAGTAGCGTCAATGAAAAACTGTTTTTT. This encodes CASSVNEKLFF. The V and J genes are TRBV19 and TRBJ1-4; D not resolved. Germline assignment: CDR1 LNHDA and CDR2 SQIVND (reference sequence). Trimming removed 6 bases from V and 5 bases from J, with 4 bases in between. The CDR3 covers 11 residues.

The chain recombines TRBV28 with TRBJ1-3; D is uncertain. CDR3 length equals 12 residues. CDR1 is MDHEN, CDR2 SYDVKM, per germline. V was trimmed by 7 bases and J by 8 bases, leaving 12 bases between them. The CDR3 nucleotides are TGTGCCAGCACCTCAGCAGGTCACACCATATATTTT. Residues: CASTSAGHTIYF.